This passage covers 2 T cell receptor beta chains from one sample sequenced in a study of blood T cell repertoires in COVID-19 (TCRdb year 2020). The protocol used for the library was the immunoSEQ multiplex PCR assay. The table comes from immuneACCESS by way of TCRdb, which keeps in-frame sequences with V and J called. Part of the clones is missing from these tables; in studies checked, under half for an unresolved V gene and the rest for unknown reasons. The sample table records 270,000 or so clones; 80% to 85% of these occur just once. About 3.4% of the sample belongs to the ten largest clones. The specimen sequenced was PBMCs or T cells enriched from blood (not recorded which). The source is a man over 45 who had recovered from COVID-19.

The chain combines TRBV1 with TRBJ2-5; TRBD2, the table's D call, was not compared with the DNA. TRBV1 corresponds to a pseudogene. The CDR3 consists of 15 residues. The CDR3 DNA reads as TGCACCAGCAGCCAGTACTTAGCGCCCCAAGAGACCCAGTACTTC. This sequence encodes CTSSQYLAPQETQYF.

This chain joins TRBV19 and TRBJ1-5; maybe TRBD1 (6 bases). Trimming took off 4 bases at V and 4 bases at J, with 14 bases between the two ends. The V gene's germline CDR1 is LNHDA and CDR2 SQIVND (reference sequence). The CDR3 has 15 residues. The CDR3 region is CASSNGTFLNQPQHF. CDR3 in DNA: TGTGCCAGTAGTAATGGGACATTCCTTAATCAGCCCCAGCATTTT.